Listed here is a single T cell receptor (beta chain). What it binds is unknown. Method: immunoSEQ multiplex PCR; TCRdb's copy keeps in-frame clones and lacks some. The table includes approximately 88,000 clones, around four fifths detected once. The data are from a study of T cell responses to AZD1222 COVID-19 vaccine. General study findings and limits: Baseline antibody screening turned up just a handful of seropositive AZD1222 recipients.

The CDR3 has 14 residues. Germline CDR1 and CDR2: SGHTA and FQGNSA. The V and J ends lost 5 bases and 8 bases respectively, with 18 bases between them. The source is an adult in good health. The starting material was peripheral blood, obtained on day 0 of AZD1222 vaccination. The chain recombines TRBV7-2 with TRBJ1-2; perhaps TRBD1 as D (6 bases). The DNA for the CDR3 is TGTGCCAGCAGCCCCCGGACAGATTCAGGCGGCTACACCTTC. As protein: CASSPRTDSGGYTF.